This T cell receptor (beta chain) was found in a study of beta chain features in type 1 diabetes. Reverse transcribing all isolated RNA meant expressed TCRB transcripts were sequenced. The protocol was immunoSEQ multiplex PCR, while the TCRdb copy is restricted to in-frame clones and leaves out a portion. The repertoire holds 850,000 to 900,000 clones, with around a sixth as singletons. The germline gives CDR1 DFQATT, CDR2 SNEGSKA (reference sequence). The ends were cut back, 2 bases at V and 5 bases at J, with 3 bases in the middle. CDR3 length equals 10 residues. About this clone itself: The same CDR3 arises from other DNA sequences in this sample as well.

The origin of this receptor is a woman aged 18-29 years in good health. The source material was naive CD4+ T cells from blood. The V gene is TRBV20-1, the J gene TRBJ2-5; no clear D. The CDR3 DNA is TGCAGTGCTAGACGGGAGACCCAGTACTTC. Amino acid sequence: CSARRETQYF.